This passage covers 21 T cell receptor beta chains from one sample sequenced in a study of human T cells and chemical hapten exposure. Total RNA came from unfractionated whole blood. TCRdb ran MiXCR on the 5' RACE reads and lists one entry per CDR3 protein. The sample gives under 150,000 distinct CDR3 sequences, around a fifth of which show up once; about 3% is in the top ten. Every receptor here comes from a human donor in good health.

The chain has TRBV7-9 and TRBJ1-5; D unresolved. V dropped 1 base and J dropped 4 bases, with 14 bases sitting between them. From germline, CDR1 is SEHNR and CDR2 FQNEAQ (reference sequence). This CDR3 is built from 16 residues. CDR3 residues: CASSLDRLTPNQPQHF. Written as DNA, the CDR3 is TGTGCCAGCAGCTTAGATCGACTCACGCCTAATCAGCCCCAGCATTTT.

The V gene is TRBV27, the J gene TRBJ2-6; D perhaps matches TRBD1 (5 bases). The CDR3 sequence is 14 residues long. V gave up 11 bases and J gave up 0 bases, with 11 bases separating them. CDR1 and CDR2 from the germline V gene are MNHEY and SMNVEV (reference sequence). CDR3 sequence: CASSRVSGANVLTF. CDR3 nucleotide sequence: TGTGCCTCCTCCAGGGTCTCTGGGGCCAACGTCCTGACTTTC.

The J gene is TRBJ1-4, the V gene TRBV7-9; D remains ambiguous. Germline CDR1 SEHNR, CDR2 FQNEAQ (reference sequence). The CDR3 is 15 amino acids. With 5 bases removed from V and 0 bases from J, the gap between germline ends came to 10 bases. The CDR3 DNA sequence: TGTGCCAGCAGCGGTTACTCAGCAACTAATGAAAAACTGTTTTTT. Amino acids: CASSGYSATNEKLFF.

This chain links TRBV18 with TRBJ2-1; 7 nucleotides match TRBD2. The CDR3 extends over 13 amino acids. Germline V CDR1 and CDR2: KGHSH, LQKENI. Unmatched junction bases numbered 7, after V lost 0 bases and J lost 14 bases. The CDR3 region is CASSPPGGGPEFF. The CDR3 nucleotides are TGTGCCAGCTCACCACCGGGGGGAGGGCCTGAGTTCTTC. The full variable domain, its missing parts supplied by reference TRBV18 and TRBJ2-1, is NAGVMQNPRHLVRRRGQEARLRCSPMKGHSHVYWYRQLPEEGLKFMVYLQKENIIDESGMPKERFSAEFPKEGPSILRIQQVVRGDSAAYFCASSPPGGGPEFFGPGTRLTVL.

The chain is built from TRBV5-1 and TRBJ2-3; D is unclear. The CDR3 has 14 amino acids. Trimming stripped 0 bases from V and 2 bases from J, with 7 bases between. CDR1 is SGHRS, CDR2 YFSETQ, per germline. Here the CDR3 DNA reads TGCGCCAGCAGCTTGGCTCCGGCCACAGATACGCAGTATTTT. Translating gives CASSLAPATDTQYF.

CDR3 nucleotides: TGTGCCAGCTCACCTGGGGTGGGTACCCAGCACGGCTACACCTTC. Its protein product is CASSPGVGTQHGYTF. V and J are TRBV18 and TRBJ1-2; no reliable D call. Germline assignment: CDR1 KGHSH and CDR2 LQKENI. The CDR3 is 15 residues long. With 3 bases removed from V and 8 bases from J, the gap between germline ends came to 19 bases.

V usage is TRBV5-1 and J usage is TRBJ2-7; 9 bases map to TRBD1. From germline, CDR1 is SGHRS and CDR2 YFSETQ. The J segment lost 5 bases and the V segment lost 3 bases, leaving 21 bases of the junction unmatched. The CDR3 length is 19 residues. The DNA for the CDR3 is TGCGCCAGCAGCTCGGACCTACTAGTTGGGACAGGGCTACCCCACGAGCAGTACTTC. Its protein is CASSSDLLVGTGLPHEQYF.

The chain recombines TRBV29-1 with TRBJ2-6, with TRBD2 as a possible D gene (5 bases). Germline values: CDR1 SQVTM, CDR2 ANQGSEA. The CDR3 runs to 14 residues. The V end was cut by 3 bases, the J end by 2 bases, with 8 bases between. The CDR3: CSVESGAGANVLTF. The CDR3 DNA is TGCAGCGTTGAGTCCGGGGCTGGGGCCAACGTCCTGACTTTC.

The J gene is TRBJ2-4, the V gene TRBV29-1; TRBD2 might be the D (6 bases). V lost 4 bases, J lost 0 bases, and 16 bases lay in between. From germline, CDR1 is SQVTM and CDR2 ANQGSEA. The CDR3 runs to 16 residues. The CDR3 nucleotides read TGCAGCGTTGCCCAACTAGTGGGAGGAGCCAAAAACATTCAGTACTTC. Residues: CSVAQLVGGAKNIQYF.

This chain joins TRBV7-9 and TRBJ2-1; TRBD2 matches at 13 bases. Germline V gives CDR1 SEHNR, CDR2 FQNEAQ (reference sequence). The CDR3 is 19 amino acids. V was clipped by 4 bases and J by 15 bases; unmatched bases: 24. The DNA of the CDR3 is TGTGCCAGCAGCTGGGACACGGGACTAGCGGGATCCGAACGGCTGGGGAGGTTCTTC. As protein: CASSWDTGLAGSERLGRFF.

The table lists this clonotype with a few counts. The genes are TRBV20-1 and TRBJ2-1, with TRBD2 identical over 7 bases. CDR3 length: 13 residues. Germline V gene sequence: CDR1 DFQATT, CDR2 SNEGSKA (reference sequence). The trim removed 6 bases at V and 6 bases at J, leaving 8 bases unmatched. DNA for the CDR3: TGCAGTGCCGCCGGGAGGAGCTCCAATGAGCAGTTCTTC. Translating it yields CSAAGRSSNEQFF.

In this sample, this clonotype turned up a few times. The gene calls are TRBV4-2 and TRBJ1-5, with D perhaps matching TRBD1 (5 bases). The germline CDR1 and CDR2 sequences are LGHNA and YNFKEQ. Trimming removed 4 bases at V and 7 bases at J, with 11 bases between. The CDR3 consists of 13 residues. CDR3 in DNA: TGTGCCAGCAGCCGGGGGGTCGGGCAGCCCCAGCATTTT. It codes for CASSRGVGQPQHF.

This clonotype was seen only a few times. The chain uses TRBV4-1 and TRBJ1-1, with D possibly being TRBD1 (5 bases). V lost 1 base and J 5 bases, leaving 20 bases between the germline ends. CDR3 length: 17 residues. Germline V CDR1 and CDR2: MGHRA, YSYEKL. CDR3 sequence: CASSQGPTRGPGTEAFF. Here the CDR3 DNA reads TGCGCCAGCAGCCAAGGTCCTACGAGGGGTCCGGGGACTGAAGCTTTCTTT.

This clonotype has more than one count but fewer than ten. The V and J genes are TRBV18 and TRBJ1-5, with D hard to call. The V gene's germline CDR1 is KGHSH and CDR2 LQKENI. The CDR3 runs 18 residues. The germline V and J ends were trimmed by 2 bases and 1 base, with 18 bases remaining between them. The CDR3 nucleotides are TGTGCCAGCTCACCAGATCTCGTCAGGCTCGGGAGCAATCAGCCCCAGCATTTT. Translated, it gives CASSPDLVRLGSNQPQHF.

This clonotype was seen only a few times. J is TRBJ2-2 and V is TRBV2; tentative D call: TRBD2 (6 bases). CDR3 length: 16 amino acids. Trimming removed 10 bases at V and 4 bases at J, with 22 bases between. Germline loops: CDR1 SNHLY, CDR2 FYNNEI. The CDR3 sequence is CATAPRRGGPTGELFF. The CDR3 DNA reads TGTGCCACCGCCCCTAGGCGGGGTGGACCCACCGGGGAGCTGTTTTTT.

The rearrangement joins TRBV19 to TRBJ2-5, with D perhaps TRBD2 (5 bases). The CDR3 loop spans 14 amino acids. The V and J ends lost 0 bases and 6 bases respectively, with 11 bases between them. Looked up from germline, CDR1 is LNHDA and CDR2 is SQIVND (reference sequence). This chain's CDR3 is CASSIEGGFQTQYF. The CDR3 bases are TGTGCCAGTAGTATAGAAGGAGGATTTCAGACCCAGTACTTC. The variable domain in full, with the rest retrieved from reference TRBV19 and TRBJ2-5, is DGGITQSPKYLFRKEGQNVTLSCEQNLNHDAMYWYRQDPGQGLRLIYYSQIVNDFQKGDIAEGYSVSREKKESFPLTVTSAQKNPTAFYLCASSIEGGFQTQYFGPGTRLLVL.

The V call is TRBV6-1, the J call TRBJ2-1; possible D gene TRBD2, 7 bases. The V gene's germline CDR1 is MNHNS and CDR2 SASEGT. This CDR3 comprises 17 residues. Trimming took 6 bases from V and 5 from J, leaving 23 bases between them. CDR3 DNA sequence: TGTGCCAGCAGGGATAGACTAGCTATGGGGGCGGACAATGAGCAGTTCTTC. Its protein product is CASRDRLAMGADNEQFF.

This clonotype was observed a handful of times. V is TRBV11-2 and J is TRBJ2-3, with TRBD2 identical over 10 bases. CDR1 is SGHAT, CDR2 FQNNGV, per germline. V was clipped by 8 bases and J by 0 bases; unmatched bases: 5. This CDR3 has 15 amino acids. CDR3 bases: TGTGCCAGCGGTAGACTAGCGGGCAGCACAGATACGCAGTATTTT. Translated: CASGRLAGSTDTQYF.

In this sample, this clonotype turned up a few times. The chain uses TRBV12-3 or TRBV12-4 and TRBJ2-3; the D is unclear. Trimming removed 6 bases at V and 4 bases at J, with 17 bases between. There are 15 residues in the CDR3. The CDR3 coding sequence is TGTGCCAGCAGACCAGTCGGCTCGGGCGCAGATACGCAGTATTTT. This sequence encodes CASRPVGSGADTQYF.

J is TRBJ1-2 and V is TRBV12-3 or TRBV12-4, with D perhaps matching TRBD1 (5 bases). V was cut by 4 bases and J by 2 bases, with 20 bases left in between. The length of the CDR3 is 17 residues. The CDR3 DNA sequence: TGTGCCAGCAGTTCCACGGCAACAGGATACCGGAACTATGGCTACACCTTC. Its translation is CASSSTATGYRNYGYTF.

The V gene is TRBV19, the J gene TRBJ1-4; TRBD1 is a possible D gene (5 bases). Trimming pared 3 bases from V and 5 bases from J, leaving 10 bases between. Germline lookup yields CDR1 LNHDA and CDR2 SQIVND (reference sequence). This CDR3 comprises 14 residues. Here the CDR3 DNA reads TGTGCCAGTAGTATCCGGGGGAAAAATGAAAAACTGTTTTTT. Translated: CASSIRGKNEKLFF. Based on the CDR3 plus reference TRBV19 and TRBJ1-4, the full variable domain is DGGITQSPKYLFRKEGQNVTLSCEQNLNHDAMYWYRQDPGQGLRLIYYSQIVNDFQKGDIAEGYSVSREKKESFPLTVTSAQKNPTAFYLCASSIRGKNEKLFFGSGTQLSVL.